This is a list of T cell receptor beta chains from one sample in a study of read filtering for tumor transcriptome and immune sequencing. TCRdb fed the reads into MiXCR, producing one record per CDR3 protein. The sample carries 75,000 to 95,000 distinct CDR3 sequences, about 22% recorded once. The specimen was a population of CD138-negative cells sorted from bone marrow. The receptors come from a donor at least 40 years old with multiple myeloma. Each CDR3 is given with its conserved first and last residue. D genes are given only for firm matches. Some rows mark clone size as missing; the rest say once, few, many or name a class of expanded clone.

CDR3 DNA	CDR3 protein	D gene	V gene	J gene	clone size
TGCAGCGTTAGGACAGTTGAAGCTTTCTTT	CSVRTVEAFF	.	TRBV29-1	TRBJ1-1	many
TGTGCCAGCAGCCCTACCGGACAGGATGAAAAACTGTTTTTT	CASSPTGQDEKLFF	TRBD1	TRBV28	TRBJ1-4	many
TGCAGTGCTAGATCCAGGACGAACACCGGGGAGCTGTTTTTT	CSARSRTNTGELFF	.	TRBV20-1	TRBJ2-2	.
TGCGCCAGCAGCCCGAGACAGGGGGGGCCTAATGAAAAACTGTTTTTT	CASSPRQGGPNEKLFF	TRBD1	TRBV5-1	TRBJ1-4	few
TGTGCCAGCAGGTCCCGTAGAGACGGGATTTATGGCTACACCTTC	CASRSRRDGIYGYTF	.	TRBV28	TRBJ1-2	many
TGTGCCAGCAGCTCCACCCGGGACACAAATTCTGGGGCCAACGTCCTGACTTTC	CASSSTRDTNSGANVLTF	.	TRBV11-2	TRBJ2-6	many
TGTGCCAGCAGCCAAGCGTCGGGCTATGAGCAGTTCTTC	CASSQASGYEQFF	.	TRBV14	TRBJ2-1	many
TGTGCCAGCAGCTTAGGTGGCGCGGGACCCAACTACGAGCAGTACTTC	CASSLGGAGPNYEQYF	.	TRBV7-9	TRBJ2-7	many
TGTGCCAGCAGCTCCAGAGCGGGGGGCGGACAGACCCAGTACTTC	CASSSRAGGGQTQYF	TRBD2	TRBV7-2	TRBJ2-5	many
TGTGCCAGCAGTTCGACTAGCGGGGAAGGGGAGACCCAGTACTTC	CASSSTSGEGETQYF	TRBD2	TRBV2	TRBJ2-5	many
TGTGCCAGCAGTTTAAGACTAGAATTTGCCGAGCAGTACTTC	CASSLRLEFAEQYF	.	TRBV28	TRBJ2-7	many
TGTGCCAGCAGTGAAAGGGGTACAGGGAAGAACACTGAAGCTTCCTTT	CASSERGTGKNTEASF	.	TRBV2	TRBJ1-1	many
TGTGCCAGCAACGTAGAAGGCGGTTACAATGAGCAGTCCTTC	CASNVEGGYNEQSF	.	TRBV9	TRBJ2-1	.
TGTGCCAGCAGCTTACAGGGAACAAGACGCCAGGGGAATGAGCAGTTCTTC	CASSLQGTRRQGNEQFF	.	TRBV7-2	TRBJ2-1	many
TGTGCCAGCAGCCCGGGACGGGGGCGTACGCAGTATTTT	CASSPGRGRTQYF	.	TRBV7-2	TRBJ2-3	many
TGTGCCAGCAGTTTTAGCGGGACCTACAATGAGCAGTTCTTC	CASSFSGTYNEQFF	TRBD2	TRBV28	TRBJ2-1	many
TGTGCCAGCAGCCTGACGGAACTAGAAGCTTTCTTT	CASSLTELEAFF	.	TRBV2	TRBJ1-1	many
TGTGCCATCAGGAGGGGAGGGGACAATGAGCAGTTCTTC	CAIRRGGDNEQFF	TRBD2	TRBV10-3	TRBJ2-1	many
TGTGCCAGCAGCTTCGGATCTGACAAAAACATTCAGTACTTC	CASSFGSDKNIQYF	.	TRBV7-2	TRBJ2-4	many
TGTGCCAGCAGGCTTTCCGGGACAGCAAATTCACCCCTCCACTTT	CASRLSGTANSPLHF	TRBD1	TRBV28	TRBJ1-6	few
TGTGCCAGCAGCCAGGGGCTCACCGGGGAGCAGTACTTC	CASSQGLTGEQYF	.	TRBV14	TRBJ2-7	many
TGCAGCGTGGCAGACAGGGGCCGCACTGAAGCTTTCTTT	CSVADRGRTEAFF	TRBD1	TRBV29-1	TRBJ1-1	many
TGCGCCAGCAGCCAAGATTTGTTTGGCGAAACCCAGTACTTC	CASSQDLFGETQYF	.	TRBV4-1	TRBJ2-5	.
TGTGCCAGCAGTTTAGCGATGGGTGGAGGCACTGAAGCTTTCTTT	CASSLAMGGGTEAFF	.	TRBV12-3/TRBV12-4	TRBJ1-1	many
TGTGCCAGCACCGGGACTAGCACAGATACGCAGTATTTT	CASTGTSTDTQYF	.	TRBV2	TRBJ2-3	many
TGCGCCAGCAGTGCAGATCAGGGCGCCACTCAGCCCCAGCATTTT	CASSADQGATQPQHF	.	TRBV2	TRBJ1-5	.
TGCGCAGGGACAGCTTACACCGGGGAGCTGTTTTTT	CAGTAYTGELFF	TRBD1	TRBV29-1	TRBJ2-2	many
TGCGCCAGCAGCCAAGTAGGGGCCCTCTACAATGAGCAGTTCTTC	CASSQVGALYNEQFF	.	TRBV4-1	TRBJ2-1	many